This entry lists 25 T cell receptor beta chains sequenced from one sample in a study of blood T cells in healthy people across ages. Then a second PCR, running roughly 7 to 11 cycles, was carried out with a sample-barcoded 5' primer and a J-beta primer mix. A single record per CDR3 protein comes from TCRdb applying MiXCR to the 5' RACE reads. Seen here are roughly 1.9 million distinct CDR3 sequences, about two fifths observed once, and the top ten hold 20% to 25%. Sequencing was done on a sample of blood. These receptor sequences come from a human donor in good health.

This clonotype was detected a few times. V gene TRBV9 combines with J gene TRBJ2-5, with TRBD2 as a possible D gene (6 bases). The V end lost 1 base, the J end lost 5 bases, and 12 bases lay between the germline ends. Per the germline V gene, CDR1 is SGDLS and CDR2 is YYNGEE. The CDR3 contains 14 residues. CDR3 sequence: CASSVTGGAETQYF. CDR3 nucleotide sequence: TGTGCCAGCAGCGTAACTGGCGGGGCTGAGACCCAGTACTTC.

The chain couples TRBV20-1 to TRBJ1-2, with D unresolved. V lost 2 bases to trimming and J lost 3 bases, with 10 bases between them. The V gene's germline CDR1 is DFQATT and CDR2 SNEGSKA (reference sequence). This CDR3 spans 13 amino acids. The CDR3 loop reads CSARHGFDYGYTF. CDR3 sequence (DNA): TGCAGTGCTAGACACGGGTTTGACTATGGCTACACCTTC.

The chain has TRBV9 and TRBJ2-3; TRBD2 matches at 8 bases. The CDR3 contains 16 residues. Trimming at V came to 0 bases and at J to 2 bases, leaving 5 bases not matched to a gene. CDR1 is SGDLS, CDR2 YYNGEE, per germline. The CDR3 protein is CASSVGTSFITDTQYF. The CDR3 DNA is TGTGCCAGCAGCGTAGGGACTAGCTTTATCACAGATACGCAGTATTTT.

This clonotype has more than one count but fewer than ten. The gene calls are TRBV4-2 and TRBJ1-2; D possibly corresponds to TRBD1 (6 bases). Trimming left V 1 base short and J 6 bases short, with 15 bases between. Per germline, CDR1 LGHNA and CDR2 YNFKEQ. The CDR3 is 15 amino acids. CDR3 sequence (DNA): TGTGCCAGCAGCCAAGTACCTGACAGGTCCGATGGCTACACCTTC. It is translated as CASSQVPDRSDGYTF.

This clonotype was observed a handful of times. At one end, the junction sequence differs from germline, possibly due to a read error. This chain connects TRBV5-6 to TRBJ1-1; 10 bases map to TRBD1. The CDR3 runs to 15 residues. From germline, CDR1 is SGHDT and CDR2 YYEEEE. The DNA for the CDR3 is TGTGCCAGCAGCCCAACGACAGGGGGCCGTACTGAGGCTTTCTTT. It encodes CASSPTTGGRTEAFF.

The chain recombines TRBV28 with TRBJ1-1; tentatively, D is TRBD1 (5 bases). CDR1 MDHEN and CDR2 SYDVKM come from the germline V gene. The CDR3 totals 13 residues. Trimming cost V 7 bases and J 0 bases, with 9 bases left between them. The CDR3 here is CASTKGMNTEAFF. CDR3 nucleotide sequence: TGTGCCAGCACGAAGGGGATGAACACTGAAGCTTTCTTT.

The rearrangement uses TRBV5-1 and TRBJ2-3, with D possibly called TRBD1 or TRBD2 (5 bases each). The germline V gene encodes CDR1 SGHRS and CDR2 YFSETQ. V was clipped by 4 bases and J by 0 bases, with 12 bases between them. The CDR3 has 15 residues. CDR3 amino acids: CASSDGATSTDTQYF. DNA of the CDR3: TGCGCCAGCAGCGACGGGGCTACTAGCACAGATACGCAGTATTTT.

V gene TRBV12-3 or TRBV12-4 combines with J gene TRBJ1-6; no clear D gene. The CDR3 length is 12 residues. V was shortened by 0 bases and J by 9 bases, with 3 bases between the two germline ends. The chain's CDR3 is CASSLATSPLHF. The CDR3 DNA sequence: TGTGCCAGCAGTTTAGCCACTTCACCCCTCCACTTT.

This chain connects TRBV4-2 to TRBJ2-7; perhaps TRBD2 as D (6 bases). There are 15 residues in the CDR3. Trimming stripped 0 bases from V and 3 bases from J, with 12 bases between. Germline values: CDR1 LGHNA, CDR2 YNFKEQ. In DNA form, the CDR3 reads TGTGCCAGCAGCCAAGAGCGGGGTTCGGACTACGAGCAGTACTTC. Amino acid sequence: CASSQERGSDYEQYF.

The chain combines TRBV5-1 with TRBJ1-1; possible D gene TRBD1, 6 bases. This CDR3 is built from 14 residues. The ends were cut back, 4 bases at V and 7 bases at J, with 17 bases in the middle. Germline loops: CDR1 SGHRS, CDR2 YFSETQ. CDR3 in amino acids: CASSIGYAGVEAFF. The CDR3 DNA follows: TGCGCCAGCAGCATCGGATATGCAGGGGTTGAAGCTTTCTTT.

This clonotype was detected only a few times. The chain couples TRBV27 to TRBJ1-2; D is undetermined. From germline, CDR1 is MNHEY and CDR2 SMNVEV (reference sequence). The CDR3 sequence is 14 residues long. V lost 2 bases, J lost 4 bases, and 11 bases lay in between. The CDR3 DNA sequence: TGTGCCAGCAGTTTAGCCCCGGACTTCTATGGCTACACCTTC. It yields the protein CASSLAPDFYGYTF.

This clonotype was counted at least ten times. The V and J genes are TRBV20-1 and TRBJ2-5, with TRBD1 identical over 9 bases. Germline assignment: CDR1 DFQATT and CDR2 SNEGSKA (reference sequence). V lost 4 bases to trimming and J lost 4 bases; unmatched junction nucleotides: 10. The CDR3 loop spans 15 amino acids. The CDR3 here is CSANKLGQGRETQYF. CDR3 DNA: TGCAGTGCTAACAAACTGGGACAGGGAAGAGAGACCCAGTACTTC.

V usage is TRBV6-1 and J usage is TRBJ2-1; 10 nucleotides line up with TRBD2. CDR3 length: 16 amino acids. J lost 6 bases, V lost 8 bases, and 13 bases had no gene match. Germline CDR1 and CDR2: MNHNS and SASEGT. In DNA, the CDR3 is TGTGCCAGCTGCGGAGAGCGGGGGGGATTTTCCAATGAGCAGTTCTTC. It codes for CASCGERGGFSNEQFF.

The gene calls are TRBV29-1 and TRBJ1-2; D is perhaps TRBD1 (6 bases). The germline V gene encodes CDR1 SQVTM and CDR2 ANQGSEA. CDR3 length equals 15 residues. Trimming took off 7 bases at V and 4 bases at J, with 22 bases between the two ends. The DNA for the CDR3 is TGCAGCGCTTCAGACAGGTTGGGGACTTCCTATGGCTACACCTTC. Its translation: CSASDRLGTSYGYTF.

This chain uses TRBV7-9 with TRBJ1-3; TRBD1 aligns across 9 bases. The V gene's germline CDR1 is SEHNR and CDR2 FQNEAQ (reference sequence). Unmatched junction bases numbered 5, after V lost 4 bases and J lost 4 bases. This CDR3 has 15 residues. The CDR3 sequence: CASSYSGTGGNTIYF. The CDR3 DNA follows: TGTGCCAGCAGCTATTCCGGGACAGGGGGAAACACCATATATTTT.

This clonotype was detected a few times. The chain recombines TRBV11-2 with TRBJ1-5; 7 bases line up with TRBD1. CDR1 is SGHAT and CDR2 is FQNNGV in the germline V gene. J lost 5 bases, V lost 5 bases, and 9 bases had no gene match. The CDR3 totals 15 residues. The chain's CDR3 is CASSPTGLRHQPQHF. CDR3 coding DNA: TGTGCCAGCAGCCCGACAGGGCTAAGGCATCAGCCCCAGCATTTT.

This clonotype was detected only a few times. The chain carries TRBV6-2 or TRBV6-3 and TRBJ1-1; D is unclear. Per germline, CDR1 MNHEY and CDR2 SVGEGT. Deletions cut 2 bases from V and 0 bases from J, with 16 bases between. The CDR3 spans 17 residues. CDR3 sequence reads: CASSYDLTAPLNTEAFF. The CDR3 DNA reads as TGTGCCAGCAGTTACGATCTAACTGCCCCCTTGAACACTGAAGCTTTCTTT.

CDR3 region: CASSHGQARDNEQFF. CDR3 sequence (DNA): TGCGCCAGCAGCCACGGACAGGCGAGGGACAATGAGCAGTTCTTC. The chain carries TRBV4-1 and TRBJ2-1; 7 bases are shared with TRBD1. The CDR3 loop spans 15 amino acids. The germline V gene encodes CDR1 MGHRA and CDR2 YSYEKL. With V trimmed by 3 bases and J by 5 bases, 7 bases remained unmatched.

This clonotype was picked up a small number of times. The CDR3 DNA reads TGTGCCAGCAGCCGGGGTGGACAGGGCGATGAGCAGTTCTTC. Translated: CASSRGGQGDEQFF. The rearrangement uses TRBV7-2 and TRBJ2-1, with 8 bases identical to TRBD1. The CDR3 runs 14 residues. Germline V gene lookup returns CDR1 SGHTA and CDR2 FQGNSA. J lost 8 bases, V lost 5 bases, and 8 bases had no gene match. Drawing the rest from reference TRBV7-2 and TRBJ2-1, the complete variable domain is GAGVSQSPSNKVTEKGKDVELRCDPISGHTALYWYRQSLGQGLEFLIYFQGNSAPDKSGLPSDRFSAERTGGSVSTLTIQRTQQEDSAVYLCASSRGGQGDEQFFGPGTRLTVL.

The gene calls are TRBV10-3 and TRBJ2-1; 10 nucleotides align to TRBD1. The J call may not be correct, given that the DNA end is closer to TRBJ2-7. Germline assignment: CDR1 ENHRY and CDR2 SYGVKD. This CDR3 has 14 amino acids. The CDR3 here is CAISGTGEGFEQYF. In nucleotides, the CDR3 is TGTGCCATCAGCGGGACAGGGGAAGGGTTCGAGCAGTACTTC.

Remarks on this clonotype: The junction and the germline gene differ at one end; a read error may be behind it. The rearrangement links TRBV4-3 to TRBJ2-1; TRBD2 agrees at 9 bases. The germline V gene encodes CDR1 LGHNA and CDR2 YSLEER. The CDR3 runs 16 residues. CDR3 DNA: TGCGCCTGCAGCCAAGCCCCTAGCGGGAACTACAATGAGCAGTTCTTC. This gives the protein CACSQAPSGNYNEQFF.

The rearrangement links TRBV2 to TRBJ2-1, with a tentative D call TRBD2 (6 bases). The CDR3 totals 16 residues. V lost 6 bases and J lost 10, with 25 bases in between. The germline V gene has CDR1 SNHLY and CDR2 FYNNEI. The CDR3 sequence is CASRAAGGVLVEEQFF. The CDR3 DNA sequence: TGTGCCAGCAGAGCCGCCGGGGGAGTTCTGGTAGAGGAGCAGTTCTTC.

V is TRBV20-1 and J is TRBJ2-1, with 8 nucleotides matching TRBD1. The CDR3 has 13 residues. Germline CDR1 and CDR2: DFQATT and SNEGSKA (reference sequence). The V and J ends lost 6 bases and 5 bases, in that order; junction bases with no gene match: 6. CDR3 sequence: CSAHWDRNNEQFF. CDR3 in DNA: TGCAGTGCCCACTGGGACAGGAACAATGAGCAGTTCTTC.

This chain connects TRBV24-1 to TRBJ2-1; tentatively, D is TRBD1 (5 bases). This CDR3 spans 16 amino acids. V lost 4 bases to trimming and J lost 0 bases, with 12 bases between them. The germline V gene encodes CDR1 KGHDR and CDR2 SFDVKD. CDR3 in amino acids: CATSDSTAFSYNEQFF. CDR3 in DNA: TGTGCCACCAGTGACTCGACAGCCTTCTCCTACAATGAGCAGTTCTTC.

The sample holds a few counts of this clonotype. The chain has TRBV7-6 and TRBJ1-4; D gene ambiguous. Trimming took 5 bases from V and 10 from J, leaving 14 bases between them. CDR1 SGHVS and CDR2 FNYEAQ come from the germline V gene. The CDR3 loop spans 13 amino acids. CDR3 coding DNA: TGTGCCAGCAGCCCTAGCGCCGACGGAAAACTGTTTTTT. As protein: CASSPSADGKLFF.